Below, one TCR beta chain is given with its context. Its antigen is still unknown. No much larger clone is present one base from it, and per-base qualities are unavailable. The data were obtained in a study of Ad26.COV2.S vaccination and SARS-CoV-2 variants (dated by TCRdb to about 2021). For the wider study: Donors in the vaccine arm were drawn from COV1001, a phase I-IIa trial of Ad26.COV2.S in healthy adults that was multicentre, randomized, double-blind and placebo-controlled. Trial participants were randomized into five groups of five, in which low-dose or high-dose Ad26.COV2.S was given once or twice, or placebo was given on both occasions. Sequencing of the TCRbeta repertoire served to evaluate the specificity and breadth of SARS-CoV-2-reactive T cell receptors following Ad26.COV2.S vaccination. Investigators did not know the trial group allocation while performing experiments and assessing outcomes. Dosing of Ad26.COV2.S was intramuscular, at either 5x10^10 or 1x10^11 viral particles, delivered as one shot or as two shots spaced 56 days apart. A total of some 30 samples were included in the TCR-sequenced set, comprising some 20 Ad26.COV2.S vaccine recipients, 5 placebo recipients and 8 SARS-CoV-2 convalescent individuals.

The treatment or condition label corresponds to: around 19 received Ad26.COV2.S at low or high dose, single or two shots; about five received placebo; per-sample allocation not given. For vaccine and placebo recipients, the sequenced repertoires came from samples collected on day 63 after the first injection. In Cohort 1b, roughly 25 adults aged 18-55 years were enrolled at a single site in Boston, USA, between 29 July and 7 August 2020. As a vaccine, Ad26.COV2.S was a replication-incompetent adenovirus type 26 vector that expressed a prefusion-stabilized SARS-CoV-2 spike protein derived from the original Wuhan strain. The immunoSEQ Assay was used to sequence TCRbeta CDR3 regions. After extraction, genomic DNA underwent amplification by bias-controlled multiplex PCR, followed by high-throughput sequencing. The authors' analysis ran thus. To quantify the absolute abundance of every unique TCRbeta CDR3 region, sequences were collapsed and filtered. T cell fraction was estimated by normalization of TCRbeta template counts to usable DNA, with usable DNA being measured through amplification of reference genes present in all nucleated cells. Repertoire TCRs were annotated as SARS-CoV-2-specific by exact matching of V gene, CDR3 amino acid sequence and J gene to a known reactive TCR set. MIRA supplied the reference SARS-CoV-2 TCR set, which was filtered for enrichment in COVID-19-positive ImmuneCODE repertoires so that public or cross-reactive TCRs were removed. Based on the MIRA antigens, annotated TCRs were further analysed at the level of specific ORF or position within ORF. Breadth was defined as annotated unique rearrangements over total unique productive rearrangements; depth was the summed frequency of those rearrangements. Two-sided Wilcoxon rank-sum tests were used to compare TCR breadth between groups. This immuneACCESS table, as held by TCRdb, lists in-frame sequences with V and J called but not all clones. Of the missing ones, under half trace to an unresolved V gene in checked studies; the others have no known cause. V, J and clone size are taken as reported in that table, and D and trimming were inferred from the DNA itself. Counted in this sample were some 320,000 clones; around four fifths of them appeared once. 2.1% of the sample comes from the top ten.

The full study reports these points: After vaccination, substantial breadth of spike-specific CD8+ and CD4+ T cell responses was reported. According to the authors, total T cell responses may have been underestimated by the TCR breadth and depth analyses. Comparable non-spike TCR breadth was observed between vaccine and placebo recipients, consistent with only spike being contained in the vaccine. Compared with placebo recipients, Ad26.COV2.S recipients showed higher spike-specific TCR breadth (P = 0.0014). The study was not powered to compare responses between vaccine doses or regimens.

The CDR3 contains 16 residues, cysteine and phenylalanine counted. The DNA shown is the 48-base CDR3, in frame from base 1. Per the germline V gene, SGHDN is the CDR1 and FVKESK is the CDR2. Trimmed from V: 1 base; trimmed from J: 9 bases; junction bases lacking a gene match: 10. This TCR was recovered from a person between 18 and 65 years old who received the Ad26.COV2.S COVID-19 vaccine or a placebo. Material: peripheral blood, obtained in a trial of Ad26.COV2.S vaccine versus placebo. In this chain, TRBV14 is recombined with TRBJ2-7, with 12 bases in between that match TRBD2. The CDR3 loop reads CASSQASGGAPSVQYF. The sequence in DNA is TGTGCCAGCAGCCAAGCTAGCGGGGGGGCCCCCTCGGTGCAGTACTTC.